The entry below describes one TCR beta chain. What it binds is unknown. Positive PCR dates spanned March to December 2020, predating US Alpha, Beta and Delta variants. This entry is derived from a study of vaccination and CD4 T cells after COVID-19. Study-level information: Median draw time for post-COVID samples was about 100 days post-diagnosis (range 35 to 161).

The study, taken as a whole, reports: SARS-CoV-2-reactive clonotype medians increased from about 20 to 38, not significantly. Convalescent patients displayed spike mono-reactivity in 304 of 307 vaccine-specific clones.

TCRdb independently ran MiXCR on the PCR reads; one entry per CDR3 protein. The sample has about 18,000 distinct CDR3 sequences; just over 60% are singletons. Sequenced here: CD4+ T cells from blood, sampled after SARS-CoV-2 vaccination. The source is a human donor who had recovered from COVID-19.

CDR3 sequence: CASRTGGGLQETQYF. CDR3 in DNA: TGTGCCAGCAGGACAGGTGGGGGACTCCAAGAGACCCAGTACTTC. The J gene is TRBJ2-5, the V gene TRBV27; TRBD1 or TRBD2 may be the D gene (6 bases each). Trimming took 6 bases from V and 1 from J, leaving 15 bases between them. This CDR3 is 15 amino acids long. Germline V gene lookup returns CDR1 MNHEY and CDR2 SMNVEV (reference sequence).